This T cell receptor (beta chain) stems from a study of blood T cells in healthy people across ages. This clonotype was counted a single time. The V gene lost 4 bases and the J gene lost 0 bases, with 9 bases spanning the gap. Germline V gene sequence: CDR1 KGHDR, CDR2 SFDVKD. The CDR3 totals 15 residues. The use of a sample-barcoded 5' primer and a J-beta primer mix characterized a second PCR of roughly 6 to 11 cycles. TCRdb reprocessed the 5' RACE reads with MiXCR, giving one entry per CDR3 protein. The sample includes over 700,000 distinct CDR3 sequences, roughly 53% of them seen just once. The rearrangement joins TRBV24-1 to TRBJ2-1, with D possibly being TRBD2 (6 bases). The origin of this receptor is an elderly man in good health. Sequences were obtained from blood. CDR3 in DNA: TGTGCCACCAGTGAAGCGGGCCCCTCCTACAATGAGCAGTTCTTC. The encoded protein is CATSEAGPSYNEQFF.